This entry lists 9 T cell receptor beta chains sequenced from one sample in a study of siplizumab effects on memory and regulatory T cells. Profiled with immunoSEQ multiplex PCR; TCRdb holds only in-frame clones, not every one. The table includes approximately 60,000 clones, 96% detected once. The sequenced material came from naive CD8+ T cells sorted from blood. All receptors derive from a human donor in good health.

The chain employs TRBV9 and TRBJ2-2; D may match TRBD1 or TRBD2 (5 bases each). CDR3 length equals 13 residues. Trimming removed 3 bases at V and 5 bases at J, with 8 bases between. The V gene's germline CDR1 is SGDLS and CDR2 YYNGEE. The CDR3 bases are TGTGCCAGCAGCGCCTGGGGGACCGGGGAGCTGTTTTTT. Its protein product is CASSAWGTGELFF. Full variable domain (remainder filled in from reference TRBV9 and TRBJ2-2): DSGVTQTPKHLITATGQRVTLRCSPRSGDLSVYWYQQSLDQGLQFLIQYYNGEERAKGNILERFSAQQFPDLHSELNLSSLELGDSALYFCASSAWGTGELFFGEGSRLTVL.

This chain joins TRBV27 and TRBJ2-7; D ambiguous. Germline V gene data show CDR1 as MNHEY and CDR2 as SMNVEV (reference sequence). Trimming removed 5 bases from V and 5 bases from J, with 13 bases in between. This CDR3 is 13 amino acids long. This chain's CDR3 is CASSAGIFHEQYF. In DNA form, the CDR3 reads TGTGCCAGCAGTGCAGGCATCTTTCACGAGCAGTACTTC.

This chain uses TRBV11-2 with TRBJ1-2; D remains unclear. The germline V gene has CDR1 SGHAT and CDR2 FQNNGV. The CDR3 runs to 13 residues. The V end was cut by 7 bases, the J end by 9 bases, with 18 bases between. CDR3 protein: CASTIHEGWSYTF. The CDR3 DNA follows: TGTGCCAGCACCATACATGAGGGATGGAGCTACACCTTC.

The rearrangement links TRBV5-6 to TRBJ2-1; 10 bases align to TRBD1. Germline assignment: CDR1 SGHDT and CDR2 YYEEEE. The trim removed 3 bases at V and 5 bases at J, leaving 2 bases unmatched. The CDR3 is 14 residues long. CDR3 sequence: CASSWGQGNNEQFF. The CDR3 DNA reads as TGTGCCAGCAGCTGGGGACAGGGGAACAATGAGCAGTTCTTC.

V gene TRBV6-6 combines with J gene TRBJ1-2; D may be TRBD1 (5 bases). The CDR3 runs 14 residues. In germline, CDR1 is MNHNY, CDR2 SVGAGI (reference sequence). V lost 6 bases, J lost 6 bases, and 17 bases lay in between. This chain's CDR3 is CASSPGGGTNGYTF. The CDR3 DNA sequence: TGTGCCAGCAGCCCAGGTGGGGGGACGAATGGCTACACCTTC.

The chain has TRBV5-6 and TRBJ2-2; TRBD2 is a possible D gene (6 bases). Trimming took 0 bases from V and 5 from J, leaving 17 bases between them. This CDR3 comprises 17 residues. CDR1 and CDR2 from the germline V gene are SGHDT and YYEEEE. The DNA of the CDR3 is TGTGCCAGCAGCTTGGCCAAATCGATCGGGGGTACCGGGGAGCTGTTTTTT. Translating it yields CASSLAKSIGGTGELFF. Variable domain in full (rest from reference TRBV5-6 and TRBJ2-2): DAGVTQSPTHLIKTRGQQVTLRCSPKSGHDTVSWYQQALGQGPQFIFQYYEEEERQRGNFPDRFSGHQFPNYSSELNVNALLLGDSALYLCASSLAKSIGGTGELFFGEGSRLTVL.

This clone was counted a single time. The gene calls are TRBV4-3 and TRBJ1-1; no reliable D call. This CDR3 is built from 12 residues. Germline assignment: CDR1 LGHNA and CDR2 YSLEER. The germline V and J ends were trimmed by 1 base and 6 bases, with 6 bases remaining between them. The CDR3 loop is CASSQGRAEAFF. The CDR3, as DNA: TGCGCCAGCAGCCAAGGTCGAGCTGAAGCTTTCTTT.

J is TRBJ2-7 and V is TRBV5-4; 11 nucleotides line up with TRBD2. J gave up 2 bases and V 3 bases, and 4 bases lay outside the gene matches. Germline V lookup: CDR1 SGHNT, CDR2 YYREEE (reference sequence). This CDR3 is built from 15 residues. This chain's CDR3 is CASSYSGGAPYEQYF. The CDR3 DNA follows: TGTGCCAGCAGCTATAGCGGGGGGGCCCCCTACGAGCAGTACTTC. The full variable domain, with the rest looked up from reference TRBV5-4 and TRBJ2-7, is ETGVTQSPTHLIKTRGQQVTLRCSSQSGHNTVSWYQQALGQGPQFIFQYYREEENGRGNFPPRFSGLQFPNYSSELNVNALELDDSALYLCASSYSGGAPYEQYFGPGTRLTVT.

This chain links TRBV19 with TRBJ2-5; no definite D call. The CDR3 is 12 amino acids. Germline V gene lookup returns CDR1 LNHDA and CDR2 SQIVND (reference sequence). Trimming shortened V by 7 bases and J by 4 bases, and 10 bases separated the two germline ends. DNA of the CDR3: TGTGCCAGTACCAAGACGGGAGAGACCCAGTACTTC. This gives the protein CASTKTGETQYF.